A selection of T cell receptor beta chains follows, all from one sample in a study of T cell responses to AZD1222 COVID-19 vaccine. Sequencing used immunoSEQ multiplex PCR; TCRdb keeps in-frame clones, though not all of them. The sample lists fewer than 130,000 clones, 80% to 95% seen once, with roughly 1.1% in the top ten. Source: peripheral blood, taken on day 0 of AZD1222 vaccination. These receptors all stem from an adult in good health. CDR3s include the opening cysteine and the closing phenylalanine or tryptophan. Fields, in order: D gene, clone size, V gene, J gene, CDR3 protein, CDR3 DNA. A D gene is named only where the DNA matches it firmly. A clone size is listed for some rows: how often the clone was seen (once, few, many), or a class if it is expanded.

>TRBD1|NA|TRBV7-3|TRBJ1-2
CASSGQGAGGYTF
TGTGCCAGCAGCGGACAGGGGGCGGGCGGCTACACCTTC
>NA|NA|TRBV4-3|TRBJ1-1
CASSQDRGATEAFF
TGCGCCAGCAGCCAAGACAGGGGAGCCACTGAAGCTTTCTTT
>NA|once|TRBV5-1|TRBJ2-5
CASTSGGRQGQETQYF
TGCGCCAGCACATCCGGAGGTCGACAAGGTCAAGAGACCCAGTACTTC
>NA|few|TRBV7-9|TRBJ2-2
CASSLPTGTDTGELFF
TGTGCCAGCAGCTTACCCACAGGGACGGACACCGGGGAGCTGTTTTTT
>TRBD1|NA|TRBV5-6|TRBJ1-1
CASSLYRGIAFF
TGTGCCAGCAGCTTGTACAGGGGGATAGCTTTCTTT
>NA|once|TRBV25-1|TRBJ1-1
CASSLPGGTEAFF
TGTGCCAGCAGTCTTCCCGGTGGCACTGAAGCTTTCTTT
>TRBD2|NA|TRBV30|TRBJ2-1
CAWSLGLAVPNEQFF
TGTGCCTGGAGTCTGGGACTAGCGGTACCCAATGAGCAGTTCTTC
>NA|once|TRBV7-9|TRBJ2-5
CASSPRGADWEETQYF
TGTGCCAGCAGCCCCAGGGGCGCAGACTGGGAAGAGACCCAGTACTTC
>NA|NA|TRBV11-3|TRBJ2-3
CASSLGPTDTQYF
TGTGCCAGCAGCTTGGGTCCCACAGATACGCAGTATTTT
>NA|NA|TRBV10-3|TRBJ2-1
CAISDPAGEGNEQFF
TGTGCCATCAGTGATCCCGCAGGGGAGGGCAATGAGCAGTTCTTC
>NA|NA|TRBV4-3|TRBJ1-4
CASSQSGADNEKLFF
TGCGCCAGCAGCCAAAGCGGGGCGGATAATGAAAAACTGTTTTTT
>NA|NA|TRBV6-2/TRBV6-3|TRBJ2-7
CASSFLQGYEQYF
TGTGCCAGCAGTTTCCTACAGGGCTACGAGCAGTACTTC
>NA|NA|TRBV5-4|TRBJ2-3
CASSDRETDTQYF
TGTGCCAGCAGCGACCGGGAGACAGATACGCAGTATTTT
>TRBD1|NA|TRBV18|TRBJ1-1
CASSPTGDSLLRTEAFF
TGTGCCAGCTCACCAACAGGGGATTCCCTCCTCCGCACTGAAGCTTTCTTT
>TRBD2|NA|TRBV12-5|TRBJ2-1
CASGAPGGARNEQFF
TGTGCTAGTGGTGCCCCGGGGGGGGCCCGAAATGAGCAGTTCTTC
>NA|NA|TRBV19|TRBJ1-6
CASSISFGTVSSPLHF
TGTGCCAGTAGTATTTCCTTCGGGACCGTTAGTTCACCCCTCCACTTT
>TRBD2|once|TRBV27|TRBJ2-1
CASSFGLASNEQFF
TGTGCCAGCAGTTTTGGACTAGCCTCCAATGAGCAGTTCTTC
>NA|once|TRBV18|TRBJ1-2
CASSPYSGQNYGYTF
TGTGCCAGCTCACCTTATTCGGGGCAGAACTATGGCTACACCTTC
>NA|once|TRBV19|TRBJ1-4
CASRGLADEKLFF
TGTGCCAGTAGGGGATTAGCAGATGAAAAACTGTTTTTT
>TRBD1|NA|TRBV5-6|TRBJ2-3
CASSFLTGADTQYF
TGTGCCAGCAGCTTCCTGACAGGGGCAGATACGCAGTATTTT
>TRBD2|NA|TRBV7-3|TRBJ2-1
CASSLSGGSYNEQFF
TGTGCCAGCAGCTTATCGGGGGGCTCCTACAATGAGCAGTTCTTC
>NA|NA|TRBV2|TRBJ2-3
CASSEQARGLPDTQYF
TGTGCCAGCAGTGAACAGGCGCGGGGGCTTCCAGATACGCAGTATTTT
>NA|NA|TRBV11-3|TRBJ2-1
CASSLGDYSSYNEQFF
TGTGCCAGCAGCTTAGGGGATTACAGCTCCTACAATGAGCAGTTCTTC
>NA|NA|TRBV29-1|TRBJ1-1
CSVGRVRDTEAFF
TGCAGCGTTGGCAGGGTACGGGACACTGAAGCTTTCTTT
>NA|NA|TRBV30|TRBJ2-3
CAGRSSGTDTQYF
TGTGCCGGGCGAAGTAGCGGCACAGATACGCAGTATTTT
>NA|NA|TRBV7-2|TRBJ1-4
CASSLVNEKLFF
TGTGCCAGCAGCTTAGTTAATGAAAAACTGTTTTTT
>NA|NA|TRBV4-3|TRBJ1-1
CASSQGSYAEAFF
TGCGCCAGCAGCCAAGGTTCCTACGCTGAAGCTTTCTTT
>NA|NA|TRBV10-3|TRBJ2-3
CAISEQGLGTDTQYF
TGTGCCATCAGTGAACAGGGTTTGGGCACAGATACGCAGTATTTT
>NA|NA|TRBV7-3|TRBJ1-3
CASSPAPWDTIYF
TGTGCCAGCAGCCCTGCTCCCTGGGACACCATATATTTT
>NA|NA|TRBV3-1/TRBV3-2|TRBJ1-6
CASSHEGGPESPLHF
TGTGCCAGCAGCCACGAAGGTGGGCCAGAATCACCCCTCCACTTT
>TRBD1|once|TRBV5-1|TRBJ1-6
CASSLNQGGNSPLHF
TGCGCCAGCAGCTTGAACCAGGGGGGGAATTCACCCCTCCACTTT
>TRBD2|NA|TRBV4-1|TRBJ2-2
CASSQGVAGGQVTGELFF
TGCGCCAGCAGCCAAGGGGTAGCGGGAGGGCAGGTCACCGGGGAGCTGTTTTTT
>NA|NA|TRBV27|TRBJ2-7
CASSPIDGYEQYF
TGTGCCAGCAGTCCCATCGACGGGTACGAGCAGTACTTC
>NA|NA|TRBV28|TRBJ2-5
CASSLSLQSDRTGETQYF
TGTGCCAGCAGTTTATCACTTCAGAGCGACAGGACTGGAGAGACCCAGTACTTC
>NA|NA|TRBV2|TRBJ2-7
CASTPVSYEQYF
TGTGCCAGCACCCCGGTCTCCTACGAGCAGTACTTC
>TRBD2|NA|TRBV7-3|TRBJ2-2
CASSPHASGVGELFF
TGTGCCAGCAGCCCACACGCTAGCGGGGTCGGGGAGCTGTTTTTT